A selection of T cell receptor beta chains follows, all from one sample in a study of blood T cells in healthy people across ages. TCRdb analysed the 5' RACE reads with MiXCR anew, one entry per CDR3 protein. The sample carries 700,000 to 900,000 distinct CDR3 sequences, roughly 53% recorded once. Sequencing input: blood. The receptors derive from a man at least 80 years old in good health. The CDR3 runs from the conserved cysteine through the conserved F or W. The D gene is left open where the match is weak. The size of a clone is reported for some rows only, either as once, few or many, or as a class for expanded clones.

J | V | D | size | CDR3 | DNA
TRBJ1-2 | TRBV12-3/TRBV12-4 | TRBD1 | few | CASSYGRDSIYGYTF | TGTGCCAGCAGTTACGGTCGGGACAGTATCTATGGCTACACCTTC
TRBJ2-1 | TRBV6-1 | NA | NA | CASPQTDSSSYNEQFF | TGTGCCAGCCCCCAGACTGACTCTAGCTCCTACAATGAGCAGTTCTTC
TRBJ1-4 | TRBV29-1 | NA | NA | CSGSGDEKLFF | TGCAGCGGCAGCGGGGATGAAAAACTGTTTTTT
TRBJ1-2 | TRBV7-9 | TRBD1 | NA | CASSTRQGIEYGYTF | TGTGCCAGCAGCACCCGACAGGGTATCGAATATGGCTACACCTTC
TRBJ2-7 | TRBV20-1 | NA | once | CSAKYGFDEQYF | TGCAGTGCTAAATACGGGTTCGACGAGCAGTACTTC
TRBJ1-5 | TRBV14 | TRBD1 | NA | CASSQTGRGLQPQHF | TGTGCCAGCAGCCAGACGGGCAGGGGGCTTCAGCCCCAGCATTTT
TRBJ2-7 | TRBV28 | NA | few | CASRTTGREQYF | TGTGCCAGCAGAACGACAGGCCGCGAGCAGTACTTC
TRBJ2-5 | TRBV6-1 | NA | NA | CASKTGTTQETQYF | TGTGCCAGCAAAACCGGGACAACCCAAGAGACCCAGTACTTC
TRBJ1-5 | TRBV28 | TRBD1 | NA | CASSLSGQGAYQPQHF | TGTGCCAGCAGTCTCTCGGGACAGGGGGCTTATCAGCCCCAGCATTTT
TRBJ1-5 | TRBV20-1 | TRBD1 | NA | CSARPQGALNQPQHF | TGCAGTGCTAGACCCCAGGGGGCCCTCAATCAGCCCCAGCATTTT
TRBJ2-7 | TRBV5-6 | TRBD1 | few | CASSLGQGNHEQYF | TGTGCCAGCAGCTTGGGACAGGGCAACCACGAGCAGTACTTC
TRBJ2-1 | TRBV3-1 | NA | few | CASSRRQALGEQFF | TGTGCCAGCAGCCGAAGACAGGCACTCGGGGAGCAGTTCTTC
TRBJ2-1 | TRBV12-3/TRBV12-4 | TRBD2 | NA | CASSFLSGRAGNEQFF | TGTGCCAGCAGTTTTTTGAGCGGGAGGGCCGGCAATGAGCAGTTCTTC
TRBJ1-2 | TRBV7-9 | NA | few | CASSSGPWGYTF | TGTGCCAGCAGCTCCGGCCCTTGGGGCTACACCTTC
TRBJ2-7 | TRBV9 | NA | once | CASSSGGQPPYEQYF | TGTGCCAGCAGCAGTGGAGGGCAGCCTCCCTACGAGCAGTACTTC
TRBJ2-7 | TRBV12-5 | NA | NA | CASGRGTDQYF | TGTGCTAGTGGTCGCGGGACAGACCAGTACTTC
TRBJ2-1 | TRBV7-2 | TRBD2 | NA | CASSLGASGSTNEQFF | TGTGCCAGCAGCTTAGGAGCTAGCGGGAGTACGAATGAGCAGTTCTTC
TRBJ2-1 | TRBV11-2 | NA | NA | CASSFRRVGNEQFF | TGTGCCAGCAGCTTCCGCCGCGTGGGGAATGAGCAGTTCTTC
TRBJ1-6 | TRBV28 | TRBD1 | NA | CASNPLLQGVFDSPLHF | TGTGCCAGCAACCCCCTTTTACAGGGGGTATTTGATTCACCCCTCCACTTT
TRBJ1-2 | TRBV6-6 | NA | few | CASSPLVYGYTF | TGTGCCAGCAGCCCCTTAGTATATGGCTACACCTTC
TRBJ2-5 | TRBV4-2 | NA | NA | CASSQDRETQYF | TGTGCCAGCAGCCAAGATCGGGAGACCCAGTACTTC
TRBJ2-3 | TRBV7-2 | NA | few | CASSLRGGHRYAYF | TGTGCCAGCAGCCTTAGGGGGGGACACAGATACGCGTATTTT
TRBJ2-1 | TRBV29-1 | NA | NA | CSGAWTEIYNEQFF | TGCAGCGGGGCGTGGACAGAGATCTACAATGAGCAGTTCTTC
TRBJ2-7 | TRBV7-2 | TRBD2 | few | CASSLGGSGVLQQYF | TGTGCCAGCAGCTTAGGCGGTAGCGGGGTGCTCCAGCAGTACTTC
TRBJ1-1 | TRBV5-1 | NA | NA | CASSYQAGTEAFF | TGCGCCAGCAGCTACCAGGCGGGCACTGAAGCTTTCTTT
TRBJ2-7 | TRBV15 | NA | many | CATSRESVLPHWPPMHTYEQYF | TGTGCCACCAGCAGAGAATCCGTTTTACCACACTGGCCACCAATGCACACGTACGAGCAGTACTTC
TRBJ2-4 | TRBV20-1 | NA | few | CSARREVAKNIQYF | TGCAGTGCTAGGAGGGAGGTAGCCAAAAACATTCAGTACTTC
TRBJ1-2 | TRBV10-3 | NA | few | CAINPQAGNYGYTF | TGTGCCATCAACCCCCAGGCGGGGAACTATGGCTACACCTTC
TRBJ2-1 | TRBV3-1 | NA | few | CASSQVGTPAFRSEQFF | TGTGCCAGCAGCCAAGTAGGCACACCCGCATTCCGGAGTGAGCAGTTCTTC
TRBJ1-6 | TRBV3-1 | NA | NA | CASSQLVQGYNSPLHF | TGTGCCAGCAGCCAACTCGTCCAGGGTTATAATTCACCCCTCCACTTT
TRBJ2-1 | TRBV5-1 | NA | few | CASSRLTGYNEQFF | TGCGCCAGCAGCAGGTTAACCGGATACAATGAGCAGTTCTTC
TRBJ2-7 | TRBV6-5 | NA | NA | CASSKQVGEQYF | TGTGCCAGCAGTAAACAGGTGGGAGAGCAGTACTTC
TRBJ1-1 | TRBV12-3/TRBV12-4 | NA | NA | CASSLGQTLEAFF | TGTGCCAGCAGCCTAGGACAGACGCTAGAAGCTTTCTTT
TRBJ2-6 | TRBV29-1 | NA | NA | CSVGGEAGADVLTF | TGCAGCGTTGGGGGGGAGGCTGGGGCCGACGTCCTGACTTTC
TRBJ2-7 | TRBV5-1 | TRBD2 | NA | CASSLGRAGVREQYF | TGCGCCAGCAGCTTGGGTAGAGCGGGAGTCCGCGAGCAGTACTTC
TRBJ2-7 | TRBV7-9 | NA | NA | CASSSEYYEQYF | TGTGCCAGCAGCTCCGAATATTACGAGCAGTACTTC
TRBJ2-3 | TRBV20-1 | NA | once | CSPNDIVTDTQYF | TGCAGCCCTAATGACATTGTCACAGATACGCAGTATTTT
TRBJ2-5 | TRBV29-1 | NA | once | CSGRPLLEETQYF | TGCAGCGGTAGACCTCTCCTCGAGGAGACCCAGTACTTC
TRBJ2-5 | TRBV29-1 | TRBD1 | NA | CSVPPGLGQVGETQYF | TGCAGCGTTCCCCCCGGACTGGGACAGGTAGGGGAGACCCAGTACTTC
TRBJ2-7 | TRBV5-1 | NA | few | CASSLDGGTTYEQYF | TGCGCCAGCAGCTTGGACGGGGGCACGACCTACGAGCAGTACTTC
TRBJ2-7 | TRBV18 | NA | once | CASSPWEGKTYEQYF | TGTGCCAGCTCGCCGTGGGAAGGCAAAACCTACGAGCAGTACTTC
TRBJ1-2 | TRBV9 | NA | many | CASSSRGTVYTF | TGTGCCAGCAGCAGCCGGGGAACTGTCTACACCTTC
TRBJ1-5 | TRBV20-1 | NA | NA | CSAMRQANQPQHF | TGCAGTGCTATGCGACAGGCAAATCAGCCCCAGCATTTT
TRBJ2-5 | TRBV3-1 | TRBD2 | NA | CASSRPGGAQYF | TGTGCCAGCAGCCGCCCCGGGGGGGCCCAGTACTTC
TRBJ2-4 | TRBV5-1 | TRBD2 | NA | CASSFNTASGNDIQYF | TGCGCCAGCAGCTTCAATACGGCTAGCGGGAATGACATTCAGTACTTC
TRBJ2-5 | TRBV4-1 | NA | NA | CASSQVGLGGETQYF | TGCGCCAGCAGCCAAGTCGGACTGGGGGGAGAGACCCAGTACTTC
TRBJ2-7 | TRBV20-1 | TRBD1 | NA | CSAPVDRGPYEQYF | TGCAGTGCTCCGGTGGACAGGGGGCCCTACGAGCAGTACTTC
TRBJ1-1 | TRBV29-1 | NA | NA | CSVGSGWTEAFF | TGCAGCGTTGGATCGGGATGGACTGAAGCTTTCTTT
TRBJ2-4 | TRBV6-1 | TRBD2 | NA | CASSFRGEAKNIQYF | TGTGCCAGCAGTTTTCGGGGGGAGGCCAAAAACATTCAGTACTTC
TRBJ2-7 | TRBV9 | TRBD2 | NA | CARNVESGRAYEQYF | TGTGCCAGGAACGTAGAGAGCGGGAGGGCCTACGAGCAGTACTTC
TRBJ1-1 | TRBV6-2/TRBV6-3 | NA | NA | CASKKGGNTEAFF | TGTGCCAGCAAGAAGGGAGGGAACACTGAAGCTTTCTTT
TRBJ2-7 | TRBV29-1 | NA | few | CSARTDNYEQYF | TGCAGCGCTCGAACAGATAACTACGAGCAGTACTTC
TRBJ2-1 | TRBV20-1 | NA | NA | CSASLPTTDNEQFF | TGCAGTGCTAGTCTCCCTACGACGGACAATGAGCAGTTCTTC
TRBJ2-3 | TRBV11-2 | TRBD2 | NA | CASIVSGGGGYAYF | TGTGCCAGCATTGTTTCTGGTGGCGGGGGATACGCGTATTTT
TRBJ2-1 | TRBV27 | NA | NA | CASSPLGVETNEQFF | TGTGCCAGCAGTCCTCTAGGGGTGGAAACCAATGAGCAGTTCTTC
TRBJ2-7 | TRBV7-8 | TRBD2 | NA | CASSVRLASYNEQYF | TGTGCCAGCAGCGTCAGACTAGCCTCCTACAATGAGCAGTACTTC
TRBJ2-1 | TRBV20-1 | TRBD2 | NA | CSAAGTSGIYNEQFF | TGCAGTGCCGCTGGGACTAGCGGCATCTACAATGAGCAGTTCTTC
TRBJ2-7 | TRBV9 | NA | few | CASSVAFQGSYEQYF | TGTGCCAGCAGCGTAGCATTTCAGGGGTCCTACGAGCAGTACTTC